Given below is one T cell receptor beta chain in context. The antigen is not known. This entry is derived from a study of shared clonotypes between healthy human individuals. Study-wide points: Clonotype sharing across several donors was observed for around 5% of naive CD4 clonotypes. Rarefaction curves obtained for sorted subsets showed sequencing incomplete despite large depth.

The run depth of the assay was deep. Only in-frame clones appear in the TCRdb table, and some are missing; sequencing was by immunoSEQ multiplex PCR. Of millions of clones listed, 85% to 95% are singletons. The sample taken for sequencing was naive CD4+ T cells sorted from blood. This sample's subset: CD45RA+ positively selected. This TCR was recovered from a man aged 18-30 years in good health.

The CDR3, as DNA: TGTGCCAGCAGTTTTAGCGGGAGGGGCGAAAACATTCAGTACTTC. It is translated as CASSFSGRGENIQYF. The chain is built from TRBV6-5 and TRBJ2-4, with 11 bases aligning to TRBD2. The CDR3 totals 15 residues. The V gene's germline CDR1 is MNHEY and CDR2 SVGAGI. With 4 bases clipped from V and 5 bases from J, the junction kept 4 bases outside the gene matches.